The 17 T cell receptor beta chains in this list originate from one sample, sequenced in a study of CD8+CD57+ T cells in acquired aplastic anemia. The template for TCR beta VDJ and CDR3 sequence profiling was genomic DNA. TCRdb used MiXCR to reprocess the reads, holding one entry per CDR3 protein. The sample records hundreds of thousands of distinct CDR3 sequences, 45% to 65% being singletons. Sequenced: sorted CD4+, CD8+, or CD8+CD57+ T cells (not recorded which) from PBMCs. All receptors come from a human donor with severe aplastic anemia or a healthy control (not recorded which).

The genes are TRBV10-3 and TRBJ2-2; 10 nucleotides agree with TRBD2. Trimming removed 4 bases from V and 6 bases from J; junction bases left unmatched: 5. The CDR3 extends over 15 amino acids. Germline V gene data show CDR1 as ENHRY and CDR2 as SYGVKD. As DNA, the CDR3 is TGTGCCATCAGTGTTTCTAGCGGGGGCTCCGGGGAGCTGTTTTTT. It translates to CAISVSSGGSGELFF.

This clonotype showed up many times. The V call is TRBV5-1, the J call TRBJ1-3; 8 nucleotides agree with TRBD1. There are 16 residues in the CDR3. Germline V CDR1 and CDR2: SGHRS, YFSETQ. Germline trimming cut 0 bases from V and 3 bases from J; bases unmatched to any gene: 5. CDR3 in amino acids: CASSLAGQGRGNTIYF. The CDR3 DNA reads TGCGCCAGCAGCTTGGCTGGACAGGGTCGTGGAAACACCATATATTTT.

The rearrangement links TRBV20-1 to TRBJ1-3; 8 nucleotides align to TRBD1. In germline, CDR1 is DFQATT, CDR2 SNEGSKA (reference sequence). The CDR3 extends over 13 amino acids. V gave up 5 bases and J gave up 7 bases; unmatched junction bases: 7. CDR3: CSASTGGRNTIYF. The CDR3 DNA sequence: TGCAGTGCTTCAACAGGGGGGAGGAACACCATATATTTT.

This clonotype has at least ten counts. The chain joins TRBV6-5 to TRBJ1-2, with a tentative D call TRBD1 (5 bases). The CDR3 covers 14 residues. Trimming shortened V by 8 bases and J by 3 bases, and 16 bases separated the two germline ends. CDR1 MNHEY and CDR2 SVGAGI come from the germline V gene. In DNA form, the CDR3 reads TGTGCCAGCCAACAAGACGGGGGGGACTATGGCTACACCTTC. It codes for CASQQDGGDYGYTF.

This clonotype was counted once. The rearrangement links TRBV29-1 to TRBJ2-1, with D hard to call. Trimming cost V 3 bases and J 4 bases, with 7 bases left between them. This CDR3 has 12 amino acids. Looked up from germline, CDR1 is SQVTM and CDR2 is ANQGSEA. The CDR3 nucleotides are TGCAGCGTTGAGGCCCCTTACAATGAGCAGTTCTTC. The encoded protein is CSVEAPYNEQFF.

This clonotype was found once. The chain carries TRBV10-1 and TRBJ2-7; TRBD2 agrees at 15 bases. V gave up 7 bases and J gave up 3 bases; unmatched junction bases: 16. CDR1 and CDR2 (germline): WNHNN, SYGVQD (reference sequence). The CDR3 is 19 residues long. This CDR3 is CASITPGTSGGSVGYEQYF. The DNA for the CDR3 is TGCGCCAGCATTACCCCCGGGACTAGCGGGGGGTCTGTGGGCTACGAGCAGTACTTC.

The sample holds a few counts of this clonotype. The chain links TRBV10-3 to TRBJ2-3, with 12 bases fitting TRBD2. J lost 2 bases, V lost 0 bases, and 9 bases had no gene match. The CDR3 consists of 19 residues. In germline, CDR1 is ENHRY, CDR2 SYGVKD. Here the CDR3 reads CAISESKLAGGYYTDTQYF. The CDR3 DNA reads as TGTGCCATCAGTGAGTCGAAACTAGCGGGGGGCTATTACACAGATACGCAGTATTTT.

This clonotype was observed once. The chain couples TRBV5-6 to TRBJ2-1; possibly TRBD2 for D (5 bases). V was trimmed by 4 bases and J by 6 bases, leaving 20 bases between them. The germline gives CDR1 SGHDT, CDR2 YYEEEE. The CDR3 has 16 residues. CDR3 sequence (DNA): TGTGCCAGCAGCCAAGATGGTTCGGGTCTAGCCAATGAGCAGTTCTTC. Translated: CASSQDGSGLANEQFF.

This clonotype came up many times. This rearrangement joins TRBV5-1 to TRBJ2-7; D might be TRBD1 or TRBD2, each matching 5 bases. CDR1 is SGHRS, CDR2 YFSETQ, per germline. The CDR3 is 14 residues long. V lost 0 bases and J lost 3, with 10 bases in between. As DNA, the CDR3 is TGCGCCAGCAGCTTGGCCGGGGACGGCTACGAGCAGTACTTC. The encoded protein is CASSLAGDGYEQYF.

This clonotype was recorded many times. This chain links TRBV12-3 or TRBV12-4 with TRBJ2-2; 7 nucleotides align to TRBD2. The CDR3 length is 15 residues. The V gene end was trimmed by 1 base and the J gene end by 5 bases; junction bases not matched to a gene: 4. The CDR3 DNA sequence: TGTGCCAGCAGTTTAGGGGAGGGTAGGACCGGGGAGCTGTTTTTT. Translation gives CASSLGEGRTGELFF.

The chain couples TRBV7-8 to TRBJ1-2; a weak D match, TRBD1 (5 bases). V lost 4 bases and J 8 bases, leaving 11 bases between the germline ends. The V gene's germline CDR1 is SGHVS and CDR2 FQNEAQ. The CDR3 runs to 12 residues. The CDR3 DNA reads TGTGCCAGCAGCTCGGGACGGCGGGGCTACACCTTC. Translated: CASSSGRRGYTF.

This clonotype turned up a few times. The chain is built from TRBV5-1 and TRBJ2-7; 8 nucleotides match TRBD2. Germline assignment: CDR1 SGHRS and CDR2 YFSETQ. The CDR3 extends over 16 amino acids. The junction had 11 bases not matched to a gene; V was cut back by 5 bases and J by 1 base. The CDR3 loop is CASSPGGAHKSYEQYF. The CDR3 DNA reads TGCGCCAGCAGTCCGGGGGGGGCGCATAAATCCTACGAGCAGTACTTC.

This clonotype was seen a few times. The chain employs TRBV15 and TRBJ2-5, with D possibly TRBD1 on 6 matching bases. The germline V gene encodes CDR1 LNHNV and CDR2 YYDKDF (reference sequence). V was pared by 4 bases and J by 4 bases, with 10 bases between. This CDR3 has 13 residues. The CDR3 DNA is TGTGCCACCAGCATACGAGGGGGAGAGACCCAGTACTTC. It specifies CATSIRGGETQYF.

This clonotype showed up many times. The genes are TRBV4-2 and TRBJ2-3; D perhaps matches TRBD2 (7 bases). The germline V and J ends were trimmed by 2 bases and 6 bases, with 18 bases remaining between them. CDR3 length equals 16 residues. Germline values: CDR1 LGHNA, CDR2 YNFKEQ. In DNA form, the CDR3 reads TGTGCCAGCAGCCAAAGGGGGGGAGGGCCCAGCGATACGCAGTATTTT. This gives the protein CASSQRGGGPSDTQYF.

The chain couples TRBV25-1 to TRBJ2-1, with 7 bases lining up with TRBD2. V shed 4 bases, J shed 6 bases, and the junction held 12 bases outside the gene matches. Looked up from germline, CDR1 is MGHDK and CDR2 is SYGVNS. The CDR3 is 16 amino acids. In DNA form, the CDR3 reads TGTGCCAGCAGTGGGGGGTGGGGGGGGGAAAGCAATGAGCAGTTCTTC. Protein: CASSGGWGGESNEQFF.

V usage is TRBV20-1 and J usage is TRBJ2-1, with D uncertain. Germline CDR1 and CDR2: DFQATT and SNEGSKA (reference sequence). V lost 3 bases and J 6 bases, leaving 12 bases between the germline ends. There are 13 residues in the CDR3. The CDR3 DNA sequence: TGCAGTGCTAGTACCCTCCGCCGCAATGAGCAGTTCTTC. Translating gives CSASTLRRNEQFF.

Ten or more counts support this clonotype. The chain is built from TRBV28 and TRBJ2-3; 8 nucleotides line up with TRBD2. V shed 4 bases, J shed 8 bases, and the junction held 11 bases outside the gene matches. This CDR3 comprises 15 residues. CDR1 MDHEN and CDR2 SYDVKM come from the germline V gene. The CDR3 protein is CASSSGGHELRTQYF. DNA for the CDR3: TGTGCCAGCAGTTCGGGGGGGCACGAACTTCGTACGCAGTATTTT. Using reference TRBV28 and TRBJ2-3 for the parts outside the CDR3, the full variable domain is DVKVTQSSRYLVKRTGEKVFLECVQDMDHENMFWYRQDPGLGLRLIYFSYDVKMKEKGDIPEGYSVSREKKERFSLILESASTNQTSMYLCASSSGGHELRTQYFGPGTRLTVL.